A single sample is the source of the 20 T cell receptor beta chains below, sequenced in a study of beta chain features in type 1 diabetes (dated by TCRdb to 2017 to 2018). The library was produced with the immunoSEQ multiplex PCR assay. All of the isolated RNA was reverse transcribed with the High Capacity cDNA Reverse Transcription Kit, so expressed TCRB transcripts were sequenced. The clones in this table, taken by TCRdb from immuneACCESS, are in-frame only. Not every clone is retained; where verified, under half of the shortfall comes from an unresolved V gene, and the cause of the rest is unknown. The sample contains roughly 310,000 clones, about 10% of them found a single time. Roughly 0.016% of the sample is taken by the ten largest. Sample: naive CD4+ T cells from blood. What the cell subset or site label conveys for this sample: true naive CD4+ T cells. These receptor sequences come from a woman in her twenties or thirties in good health.

This clone was detected only a few times. The rearrangement links TRBV7-6 to TRBJ2-1; 7 nucleotides match TRBD1. J was trimmed by 0 bases and V by 4 bases; bases with no gene match: 9. Germline lookup yields CDR1 SGHVS and CDR2 FNYEAQ. The CDR3 extends over 17 amino acids. The CDR3 DNA reads TGTGCCAGCAGCTCGACAGGGTTTCCCCTCTCCTACAATGAGCAGTTCTTC. Protein sequence: CASSSTGFPLSYNEQFF. The variable domain in full, with the rest retrieved from reference TRBV7-6 and TRBJ2-1, is GAGVSQSPRYKVTKRGQDVALRCDPISGHVSLYWYRQALGQGPEFLTYFNYEAQQDKSGLPNDRFSAERPEGSISTLTIQRTEQRDSAMYRCASSSTGFPLSYNEQFFGPGTRLTVL.

This clone was recorded a few times. The chain combines TRBV28 with TRBJ2-7; 7 bases map to TRBD1. J gave up 5 bases and V 5 bases, and 6 bases lay outside the gene matches. The germline CDR1 and CDR2 sequences are MDHEN and SYDVKM. This CDR3 has 13 residues. This CDR3 reads CASSLEQGNEQYF. The DNA for the CDR3 is TGTGCCAGCAGTCTCGAACAGGGGAACGAGCAGTACTTC.

This rearrangement joins TRBV7-6 to TRBJ2-7; D call uncertain. CDR3 length equals 12 residues. V shed 1 base and J shed 5 bases, with 6 bases lying between them. Germline V gives CDR1 SGHVS, CDR2 FNYEAQ. In DNA, the CDR3 is TGTGCCAGCAGCTTAGTAAGCCACGAGCAGTACTTC. Translation: CASSLVSHEQYF.

About this clone itself: At one boundary the junction diverges from the germline segment, which might be a read error. The gene calls are TRBV5-1 and TRBJ2-5; TRBD2 aligns across 7 bases. This CDR3 contains 14 residues. Germline CDR1 and CDR2: SGHRS and YFSETQ. The CDR3 is CASSWGEGQQTQYF. CDR3 bases: TGCGCCAGCAGCTGGGGGGAGGGCCAACAGACCCAGTACTTC.

The gene calls are TRBV27 and TRBJ2-7; 7 positions agree with TRBD1. The J segment lost 3 bases and the V segment lost 5 bases, leaving 7 bases of the junction unmatched. CDR3 length equals 14 residues. CDR1 and CDR2 from the germline V gene are MNHEY and SMNVEV (reference sequence). The DNA for the CDR3 is TGTGCCAGCAGTGCTGACAGGGTTAACTACGAGCAGTACTTC. Its translation: CASSADRVNYEQYF.

The rearrangement uses TRBV2 and TRBJ1-1; D call uncertain. This CDR3 contains 14 residues. Trimming left V 1 base short and J 8 bases short, with 14 bases between. Per the germline V gene, CDR1 is SNHLY and CDR2 is FYNNEI. The CDR3 coding sequence is TGTGCCAGCAGTGAAGTTGCCGGGCGAGGGGAAGCTTTCTTT. Encoded protein: CASSEVAGRGEAFF.

The sample holds a few counts of this clone. The chain has TRBV5-4 and TRBJ2-3; 11 bases map to TRBD2. The CDR3 sequence is 15 residues long. Germline assignment: CDR1 SGHNT and CDR2 YYREEE (reference sequence). With 0 bases clipped from V and 5 bases from J, the junction kept 2 bases outside the gene matches. In nucleotides, the CDR3 is TGTGCCAGCAGCTTGGTGCTAGCGGGAGGAGATACGCAGTATTTT. Its protein product is CASSLVLAGGDTQYF. Supplemented by reference TRBV5-4 and TRBJ2-3, the full variable domain reads ETGVTQSPTHLIKTRGQQVTLRCSSQSGHNTVSWYQQALGQGPQFIFQYYREEENGRGNFPPRFSGLQFPNYSSELNVNALELDDSALYLCASSLVLAGGDTQYFGPGTRLTVL.

Only a few counts were recorded for this clone. The junction and the germline gene differ at one end; a read error may be behind it. The chain uses TRBV7-7 and TRBJ2-5, with 8 bases identical to TRBD1. CDR3 length: 14 amino acids. The germline CDR1 and CDR2 sequences are SSHAT and FNYEAQ (reference sequence). The CDR3, as DNA: TGTGCTAGCAGCTCCAGGACAGGGCAAGAGACCCAGTACTTC. It encodes CASSSRTGQETQYF.

This clone was seen a handful of times. The chain combines TRBV7-2 with TRBJ2-3; 7 positions agree with TRBD2. J lost 4 bases, V lost 5 bases, and 9 bases had no gene match. There are 15 residues in the CDR3. From germline, CDR1 is SGHTA and CDR2 FQGNSA. CDR3 amino acids: CASSPRGESPDTQYF. DNA for the CDR3: TGTGCCAGCAGCCCTCGGGGGGAGTCCCCAGATACGCAGTATTTT.

This sequence joins TRBV9 and TRBJ2-7; 9 nucleotides agree with TRBD1. This CDR3 comprises 15 residues. Germline V gene lookup returns CDR1 SGDLS and CDR2 YYNGEE. With V trimmed by 0 bases and J by 6 bases, 7 bases remained unmatched. The CDR3 DNA sequence: TGTGCCAGCAGCGTAGATGTGGACAGGGGAACCGAGCAGTACTTC. This gives the protein CASSVDVDRGTEQYF.

J is TRBJ2-3 and V is TRBV30, with 10 bases fitting TRBD2. Per germline, CDR1 GTSNPN and CDR2 SVGIG (reference sequence). This CDR3 has 15 amino acids. J gave up 3 bases and V 2 bases, and 5 bases lay outside the gene matches. CDR3 protein: CAWSSIAGGTDTQYF. CDR3 nucleotide sequence: TGTGCCTGGAGTTCGATAGCGGGAGGTACAGATACGCAGTATTTT.

The chain is built from TRBV7-9 and TRBJ1-1, with a weak D call TRBD1 (6 bases). This CDR3 region has 14 residues. V was clipped by 1 base and J by 1 base, with 7 bases between them. Germline V gene sequence: CDR1 SEHNR, CDR2 FQNEAQ (reference sequence). Written as DNA, the CDR3 is TGTGCCAGCAGCTTAGGAGGGGGGAACACTGAAGCTTTCTTT. Translation: CASSLGGGNTEAFF.

The chain couples TRBV2 to TRBJ2-5; the D is unclear. The germline gives CDR1 SNHLY, CDR2 FYNNEI. The germline V and J ends were trimmed by 6 bases and 0 bases, with 5 bases remaining between them. This CDR3 comprises 12 residues. CDR3 residues: CASRSNQETQYF. In DNA, the CDR3 is TGTGCCAGCAGGAGTAACCAAGAGACCCAGTACTTC.

The chain joins TRBV28 to TRBJ2-2; tentative D call: TRBD1 (6 bases). V shed 4 bases and J shed 0 bases, with 12 bases lying between them. CDR1 MDHEN and CDR2 SYDVKM come from the germline V gene. The CDR3 covers 16 residues. CDR3 DNA sequence: TGTGCCAGCAGTTCCCCGGACAGTTCGAACACCGGGGAGCTGTTTTTT. This codes for CASSSPDSSNTGELFF.

This chain links TRBV9 with TRBJ2-4; 16 positions agree with TRBD2. CDR3 length equals 15 residues. V shed 4 bases, J shed 7 bases, and the junction held 2 bases outside the gene matches. CDR1 and CDR2 from the germline V gene are SGDLS and YYNGEE. As DNA, the CDR3 is TGTGCCAGCAGCCCGGGACTAGCGGGAGGGAACATTCAGTACTTC. Protein sequence: CASSPGLAGGNIQYF. Full variable domain (outside the CDR3, taken from reference TRBV9 and TRBJ2-4): DSGVTQTPKHLITATGQRVTLRCSPRSGDLSVYWYQQSLDQGLQFLIQYYNGEERAKGNILERFSAQQFPDLHSELNLSSLELGDSALYFCASSPGLAGGNIQYFGAGTRLSVL.

The genes are TRBV29-1 and TRBJ1-1; 8 positions match TRBD1. The CDR3 runs 13 residues. Losses at the gene ends were 3 bases for V and 5 bases for J; bases not matched to a gene: 5. CDR1 SQVTM and CDR2 ANQGSEA come from the germline V gene. CDR3 region: CSVDQGARTEAFF. As DNA, the CDR3 is TGCAGCGTTGACCAGGGGGCGAGAACTGAAGCTTTCTTT.

In this sample, this clone turned up a few times. V gene TRBV18 combines with J gene TRBJ2-5; D gene unclear. Germline V gene lookup returns CDR1 KGHSH and CDR2 LQKENI. This CDR3 comprises 13 residues. Trimming took off 3 bases at V and 9 bases at J, with 14 bases between the two ends. The CDR3 spells CASSPTTESAQYF. In DNA, the CDR3 is TGTGCCAGCTCACCTACCACAGAGTCGGCCCAGTACTTC.

This clone was counted a few times. The rearrangement joins TRBV7-9 to TRBJ1-3; 9 bases fit TRBD1. The length of the CDR3 is 17 residues. V dropped 5 bases and J dropped 0; count of bases not matched to a gene: 8. Per the germline V gene, CDR1 is SEHNR and CDR2 is FQNEAQ (reference sequence). The CDR3 region has the DNA TGTGCCAGCAGCCAACCGAAGACAGGGGGCTCTGGAAACACCATATATTTT. Its translation is CASSQPKTGGSGNTIYF.

The V and J genes are TRBV9 and TRBJ2-1, with a weak D call TRBD2 (6 bases). V lost 0 bases, J lost 7 bases, and 8 bases lay in between. The germline gives CDR1 SGDLS, CDR2 YYNGEE. This CDR3 has 13 amino acids. This CDR3 is CASSVDSGNEQFF. The CDR3 DNA reads as TGTGCCAGCAGCGTAGACAGCGGGAATGAGCAGTTCTTC.

V is TRBV30 and J is TRBJ1-2; the D gene is possibly TRBD1 (6 bases). The CDR3 is made up of 12 amino acids. The germline gives CDR1 GTSNPN, CDR2 SVGIG (reference sequence). The V gene lost 4 bases and the J gene lost 4 bases, with 10 bases spanning the gap. In DNA form, the CDR3 reads TGTGCCTGGACAGGGGAGGGCTATGGCTACACCTTC. It translates to CAWTGEGYGYTF.